This record looks at one T cell receptor beta chain sequence and its context. The sample originates from a study of blood T cell repertoires in COVID-19. Overall study context: Some COVID-19 samples were acute and others convalescent; all came from the United States, Italy and Spain. Sources were T cells, B-cell-depleted T cells, or PBMCs; the material itself was cDNA or gDNA.

Original handling: For nucleated cells, counts were estimated from reference gene primer amplification. Profiled with immunoSEQ multiplex PCR; TCRdb holds only in-frame clones, not every one. The V and J calls and clone size were taken over from that table, and D and trimming were inferred from the DNA. The sample includes 450,000 or so clones, less than 95% seen only once; the top ten take 0.6% to 0.7%. Material: PBMCs or T cells enriched from blood (not recorded which). This TCR was recovered from a man younger than 35 who had recovered from COVID-19.

CDR3 protein: CASSVDSGLADYEQYF. The CDR3 DNA sequence: TGTGCCAGCAGCGTAGACTCGGGACTAGCGGACTACGAGCAGTACTTC. V and J are TRBV9 and TRBJ2-7, with TRBD2 matching 11 bases. The germline V gene encodes CDR1 SGDLS and CDR2 YYNGEE. The V gene end was trimmed by 0 bases and the J gene end by 3 bases; junction bases not matched to a gene: 5. CDR3 length: 16 residues. The full variable domain, its missing parts supplied by reference TRBV9 and TRBJ2-7, is DSGVTQTPKHLITATGQRVTLRCSPRSGDLSVYWYQQSLDQGLQFLIQYYNGEERAKGNILERFSAQQFPDLHSELNLSSLELGDSALYFCASSVDSGLADYEQYFGPGTRLTVT.